This paragraph reports one T cell receptor beta chain. In the study's own analysis: Estimates of nucleated cell counts were drawn from the amplification of reference gene primers. Assay used: immunoSEQ multiplex PCR; TCRdb lists only in-frame clones, some missing. That table is the source of V, J and clone size, and D and trimming were worked out from the DNA. The sample yields 85,000 to 120,000 clones, about 85% seen once. This entry belongs to a study of blood T cell repertoires in COVID-19. The sequenced material came from peripheral blood. The clonotype was recovered from a man aged 50-60 years with active COVID-19.

CDR3 residues: CASSLGGSQANEKLFF. Written as DNA, the CDR3 is TGCGCCAGCAGCTTGGGTGGGTCCCAGGCAAATGAAAAACTGTTTTTT. The rearrangement joins TRBV5-1 to TRBJ1-4; D not resolved. V lost 0 bases and J 5 bases, leaving 14 bases between the germline ends. CDR3 length: 16 amino acids. From germline, CDR1 is SGHRS and CDR2 YFSETQ.